This T cell receptor (beta chain) comes out of a study of vaccination and CD4 T cells after COVID-19. Study summary: SARS-CoV-2 PCR on nasal swabs had been positive for the convalescent patients; some ten were mild and one was severe. Cells were stimulated with overlapping spike peptides from SARS-CoV-2, HCoV-NL63, HCoV-OC43 and HCoV-229E.

V was pared by 2 bases and J by 4 bases, with 9 bases of the junction left unmatched. CDR1 and CDR2 (germline): MGHRA, YSYEKL. There are 16 residues in the CDR3. Treatment denoted: approximately 10-day PBMC culture with coronavirus spike peptide pools or control peptides (ViraFEST assay). Peptide-pool expansion of antigen-specific T cells preceded TCR sequencing in ViraFEST. This clonotype has only a few counts. The antigen remains undetermined. Cultured CD4+ T-cell DNA underwent Oncomine TCR Beta short-read sequencing. Each CDR3 protein is one row after TCRdb ran MiXCR on the PCR reads. Here the sample spans about 12,000 distinct CDR3 sequences, 38% being singletons.

The origin of this receptor is a human donor with COVID-19. Input material: cultured CD4+ T cells from blood. The rearrangement links TRBV4-1 to TRBJ2-5; 8 bases match TRBD1. This chain's CDR3 is CASSQTGQGAGETQYF. DNA for the CDR3: TGCGCCAGCAGCCAAACCGGGCAGGGGGCCGGAGAGACCCAGTACTTC.